Below, 5 T cell receptor beta chains from the same sample are listed, as sequenced in a study of cytomegalovirus exposure and HLA in healthy donors. Researchers ran the PCR with 60 Vbeta and 13 Jbeta primers. Measured with immunoSEQ multiplex PCR; TCRdb has only the in-frame clones, and not every one. The sample comprises 150,000 to 200,000 clones, approximately 80% of which are singletons, and 0.5% rests with the top ten. Sequences were obtained from PBMCs. These receptors all stem from a woman aged 45-65 years in good health and CMV-seronegative.

This chain joins TRBV28 and TRBJ1-2; D is possibly TRBD1 (6 bases). This CDR3 spans 16 amino acids. Germline V gene lookup returns CDR1 MDHEN and CDR2 SYDVKM. With 2 bases removed from V and 8 bases from J, the gap between germline ends came to 21 bases. The CDR3 nucleotides read TGTGCCAGCAGTTTACTCCGGAGCAGGGGCGACGCGGGCTACACCTTC. Translating gives CASSLLRSRGDAGYTF.

V gene TRBV19 combines with J gene TRBJ1-3, with D unclear. Germline values: CDR1 LNHDA, CDR2 SQIVND (reference sequence). The V end lost 6 bases, the J end lost 0 bases, and 15 bases lay between the germline ends. The CDR3 length is 16 residues. CDR3 DNA sequence: TGTGCCAGTAGACCGGTACAGACCCTCTCTGGAAACACCATATATTTT. It yields the protein CASRPVQTLSGNTIYF.

This sequence joins TRBV19 and TRBJ2-6, with 12 bases aligning to TRBD1. This CDR3 contains 18 residues. CDR1 is LNHDA and CDR2 is SQIVND in the germline V gene (reference sequence). V was pared by 4 bases and J by 2 bases, with 6 bases of the junction left unmatched. The DNA for the CDR3 is TGTGCCAGTAGTACTTTCCGGGACAGGGGGCCTGGGGCCAACGTCCTGACTTTC. It specifies CASSTFRDRGPGANVLTF.

The sample holds a few counts of this clone. V and J are TRBV9 and TRBJ2-2; tentative D call: TRBD2 (5 bases). Germline CDR1 reads SGDLS; CDR2 reads YYNGEE. V was trimmed by 4 bases and J by 8 bases, leaving 12 bases between them. The CDR3 spans 13 residues. CDR3 residues: CASSWELEGELFF. The CDR3 coding sequence is TGTGCCAGCAGCTGGGAGTTAGAAGGGGAGCTGTTTTTT.

The rearrangement links TRBV4-1 to TRBJ1-1; TRBD1 might be the D (5 bases). The CDR3 loop spans 15 amino acids. The ends were cut back, 2 bases at V and 8 bases at J, with 18 bases in the middle. Germline V gene data show CDR1 as MGHRA and CDR2 as YSYEKL. The CDR3, as DNA: TGCGCCAGCAGCCAAATCCCCGCGGGGGAGGGGGAAGCTTTCTTT. Translation: CASSQIPAGEGEAFF.